The next 25 T cell receptor beta chains were all read from a single sample in a study of regulatory T cells in long-lasting Graves disease. Regarding time point: persistent/refractory GD, antithyroid drugs over 5 years with positive TRAb. TCR sequences were obtained from RNA taken from PBMCs. With iRepertoire HTBI primers and Arm-PCR of CDR3 regions, TCR beta libraries were built. TCRdb ran MiXCR on the multiplex PCR reads and lists one entry per CDR3 protein. The table lists more than 650,000 distinct CDR3 sequences, around 30% of them singletons. Sequencing used peripheral blood mononuclear cells (PBMCs), obtained when the disease was refractory, from a patient treated with antithyroid drugs. The receptor set was obtained from a female donor with Graves disease.

This chain uses TRBV18 with TRBJ1-1; no firm D call. V was shortened by 0 bases and J by 3 bases, with 11 bases between the two germline ends. CDR3 length: 15 residues. Germline V gives CDR1 KGHSH, CDR2 LQKENI. Here the CDR3 reads CASSPPRRAHTEAFF. The CDR3 DNA sequence: TGTGCCAGCTCACCACCCCGGAGGGCGCACACTGAAGCTTTCTTT.

This chain joins TRBV11-2 and TRBJ1-1; 7 nucleotides agree with TRBD1. This CDR3 has 15 amino acids. With V trimmed by 4 bases and J by 1 base, 6 bases remained unmatched. Germline V lookup: CDR1 SGHAT, CDR2 FQNNGV. The CDR3 spells CASSSSRGRNTEAFF. Written as DNA, the CDR3 is TGTGCCAGCAGCTCTTCTAGGGGGCGGAACACTGAAGCTTTCTTT.

Worth noting for this clonotype: A junction boundary mismatches the germline segment, possibly from a read error. The CDR3 sequence is CAGSVLNTEAFF. CDR3 sequence (DNA): TGTGCCGGCAGTGTCCTGAACACTGAAGCTTTCTTT. The chain employs TRBV28 and TRBJ1-1; D remains ambiguous. This CDR3 contains 12 residues. CDR1 MDHEN and CDR2 SYDVKM come from the germline V gene.

This clonotype came up many times. V is TRBV30 and J is TRBJ2-7; the match to TRBD2 covers 12 bases. The CDR3 totals 14 residues. CDR1 and CDR2 (germline): GTSNPN, SVGIG (reference sequence). V was clipped by 4 bases and J by 4 bases; unmatched bases: 5. The chain's CDR3 is CAWTPSGRGYEQYF. The CDR3 DNA sequence: TGTGCCTGGACTCCTAGCGGGAGGGGATACGAGCAGTACTTC.

V and J are TRBV18 and TRBJ2-5, with 11 bases aligning to TRBD2. V lost 6 bases, J lost 3 bases, and 3 bases stayed unmatched. The germline V gene encodes CDR1 KGHSH and CDR2 LQKENI. The CDR3 is 14 amino acids. Here the CDR3 DNA reads TGTGCCAGCTCCCAGACTAGCGGGGAAGAGACCCAGTACTTC. Amino acids: CASSQTSGEETQYF.

The chain couples TRBV7-3 to TRBJ2-5; 9 nucleotides agree with TRBD2. The CDR3 is 15 residues long. The junction had 3 bases not matched to a gene; V was cut back by 0 bases and J by 4 bases. The V gene's germline CDR1 is SGHTA and CDR2 FQGTGA. This chain's CDR3 is CASSLTSGRRETQYF. The CDR3 DNA reads TGTGCCAGCAGCTTAACTAGCGGGAGAAGAGAGACCCAGTACTTC.

The chain recombines TRBV9 with TRBJ2-2; D might be TRBD1 or TRBD2, each matching 5 bases. This CDR3 has 17 residues. The V end was cut by 3 bases, the J end by 6 bases, with 21 bases between. Germline CDR1 reads SGDLS; CDR2 reads YYNGEE. In nucleotides, the CDR3 is TGTGCCAGCAGCGGCATGGGGAGAGACAGCGGTGCCGGGGAGCTGTTTTTT. This gives the protein CASSGMGRDSGAGELFF.

This clonotype appeared a few times. The chain recombines TRBV20-1 with TRBJ1-1; D gene ambiguous. Trimming removed 0 bases from V and 3 bases from J, with 14 bases in between. The CDR3 is made up of 15 amino acids. CDR1 is DFQATT, CDR2 SNEGSKA, per germline (reference sequence). CDR3 sequence (DNA): TGCAGTGCTAGAGATCAGGAAAAGGGCCACACTGAAGCTTTCTTT. Amino acid sequence: CSARDQEKGHTEAFF.

The genes are TRBV29-1 and TRBJ1-1; possible D gene TRBD1, 6 bases. V gave up 7 bases and J gave up 1 base, with 10 bases separating them. Germline CDR1 SQVTM, CDR2 ANQGSEA. The CDR3 totals 12 residues. CDR3: CSGQQGNTEAFF. CDR3 nucleotide sequence: TGCAGCGGTCAACAGGGGAACACTGAAGCTTTCTTT.

This chain joins TRBV4-3 and TRBJ1-1; D gene unclear. Trimming stripped 2 bases from V and 2 bases from J, with 12 bases between. Germline values: CDR1 LGHNA, CDR2 YSLEER. This CDR3 is 15 amino acids long. The CDR3 loop reads CASSQPRRINTEAFF. In DNA, the CDR3 is TGCGCCAGCAGCCAACCTAGGCGGATAAACACTGAAGCTTTCTTT.

The genes are TRBV11-3 and TRBJ1-1; maybe TRBD1 (5 bases). The CDR3 sequence is 13 residues long. V shed 5 bases and J shed 4 bases, with 11 bases lying between them. Germline lookup yields CDR1 SGHNT and CDR2 YENEEA. The chain's CDR3 is CASSQTQGTEAFF. In DNA form, the CDR3 reads TGTGCCAGCAGCCAAACTCAGGGCACTGAAGCTTTCTTT. Looking up the rest from reference TRBV11-3 and TRBJ1-1 gives the full variable domain: EAGVVQSPRYKIIEKKQPVAFWCNPISGHNTLYWYLQNLGQGPELLIRYENEEAVDDSQLPKDRFSAERLKGVDSTLKIQPAELGDSAVYLCASSQTQGTEAFFGQGTRLTVV.

This clonotype was seen a single time. This chain uses TRBV2 with TRBJ2-7; tentative D call: TRBD1 (5 bases). V was clipped by 6 bases and J by 3 bases, with 12 bases between them. The CDR3 length is 13 residues. Germline assignment: CDR1 SNHLY and CDR2 FYNNEI. This CDR3 reads CASRPDSLYEQYF. CDR3 nucleotide sequence: TGTGCCAGCAGACCCGACAGCCTCTACGAGCAGTACTTC.

There are a few counts of this clonotype. The rearrangement joins TRBV12-3 or TRBV12-4 to TRBJ1-3; weak D call: TRBD1 (6 bases). Trimming left V 6 bases short and J 1 base short, with 16 bases between. The CDR3 runs to 16 residues. The DNA for the CDR3 is TGTGCCAGCAGCTCAAGTACGGGACAATCTGGAAACACCATATATTTT. It is translated as CASSSSTGQSGNTIYF.

This clonotype was counted a single time. V and J are TRBV5-1 and TRBJ1-2; TRBD1 matches at 10 bases. Germline values: CDR1 SGHRS, CDR2 YFSETQ. The CDR3 has 16 residues. J gave up 8 bases and V 0 bases, and 10 bases lay outside the gene matches. The CDR3 reads CASSLDPDRGRWGYTF. The CDR3 DNA reads as TGCGCCAGCAGCTTGGATCCTGACAGGGGGCGGTGGGGCTACACCTTC.

CDR3 sequence reads: CASSLGPGTDTQYF. CDR3 DNA: TGTGCCAGCAGCTTAGGACCTGGCACAGATACGCAGTATTTT. The chain recombines TRBV7-7 with TRBJ2-3; D is unresolved. Germline-derived CDR1 and CDR2 are SSHAT and FNYEAQ (reference sequence). Deletions cut 1 base from V and 1 base from J, with 6 bases between. CDR3 length: 14 amino acids.

This clonotype was seen only a few times. This chain joins TRBV29-1 and TRBJ1-2, with a tentative D call TRBD1 (6 bases). The CDR3 is made up of 14 amino acids. V lost 3 bases to trimming and J lost 7 bases, with 18 bases between them. CDR1 is SQVTM and CDR2 is ANQGSEA in the germline V gene. The CDR3 sequence is CSVDKVGGLGGYTF. In nucleotides, the CDR3 is TGCAGCGTTGATAAGGTTGGGGGGCTGGGTGGCTACACCTTC.

The V call is TRBV20-1, the J call TRBJ1-6; D gene ambiguous. Looked up from germline, CDR1 is DFQATT and CDR2 is SNEGSKA (reference sequence). Trimming took off 0 bases at V and 0 bases at J, with 12 bases between the two ends. The CDR3 sequence is 17 residues long. The CDR3 bases are TGCAGTGCTAGAGATCCTGATGGGAGCTCCTATAATTCACCCCTCCACTTT. It codes for CSARDPDGSSYNSPLHF.

There are many counts of this clonotype. The rearrangement links TRBV2 to TRBJ1-1; D is undetermined. CDR3 length equals 12 residues. The germline gives CDR1 SNHLY, CDR2 FYNNEI. Trimming left V 3 bases short and J 1 base short, with 3 bases between. Here the CDR3 reads CASSERNTEAFF. CDR3 sequence (DNA): TGTGCCAGCAGTGAGAGGAACACTGAAGCTTTCTTT.

The chain links TRBV30 to TRBJ2-7; tentatively, D is TRBD2 (5 bases). This CDR3 region has 12 residues. Germline V gives CDR1 GTSNPN, CDR2 SVGIG (reference sequence). The V gene lost 3 bases and the J gene lost 4 bases, with 10 bases spanning the gap. The CDR3, as DNA: TGTGCCTGGAGGGAGGCAGATTACGAGCAGTACTTC. Protein product: CAWREADYEQYF.

This clonotype was seen ten or more times. The genes are TRBV27 and TRBJ1-2; no definite D call. V dropped 4 bases and J dropped 3 bases, with 9 bases sitting between them. This CDR3 contains 13 residues. Germline V gene sequence: CDR1 MNHEY, CDR2 SMNVEV (reference sequence). The CDR3 DNA sequence: TGTGCCAGCAGTTCCCTTACAGACTATGGCTACACCTTC. Protein sequence: CASSSLTDYGYTF.

This clonotype was observed a single time. A much larger clone lies one base from this, so it may be a read error. This is likely a read error, given that the CDR3 carries no conserved phenylalanine or tryptophan at its end. V usage is TRBV6-5 and J usage is TRBJ1-2, with D unresolved. This CDR3 has 14 residues. The V end lost 6 bases, the J end lost 1 base, and 12 bases lay between the germline ends. CDR1 MNHEY and CDR2 SVGAGI come from the germline V gene. DNA of the CDR3: TGTGCCAGCAGCTCCTCGGACGGTAACTATGGCTACACCTCC. It yields the protein CASSSSDGNYGYTS.

J is TRBJ1-6 and V is TRBV11-2, with 8 nucleotides matching TRBD1. The CDR3 is made up of 15 amino acids. CDR1 SGHAT and CDR2 FQNNGV come from the germline V gene. Trimming took 5 bases from V and 7 from J; bases not matched to a gene: 7. CDR3 region: CASSTTNRGNSPLHF. DNA of the CDR3: TGTGCCAGCAGCACTACCAACAGGGGGAATTCACCCCTCCACTTT.

The rearrangement uses TRBV7-3 and TRBJ2-7, with TRBD2 identical over 10 bases. V shed 5 bases and J 7 bases; nucleotides not matched to a gene: 8. The CDR3 spans 14 residues. The germline V gene encodes CDR1 SGHTA and CDR2 FQGTGA. This CDR3 is CASSQGTSAGEQYF. The DNA of the CDR3 is TGTGCCAGCAGCCAGGGGACTAGCGCGGGAGAGCAGTACTTC.

The chain recombines TRBV12-3 or TRBV12-4 with TRBJ2-3, with no clear D. This CDR3 comprises 12 residues. The V gene lost 3 bases and the J gene lost 9 bases, with 10 bases spanning the gap. The CDR3 sequence is CASSFRRNTQYF. The CDR3 nucleotides are TGTGCCAGCAGTTTCAGGCGAAACACGCAGTATTTT.

V and J are TRBV13 and TRBJ2-7; D is undetermined. Trimming shortened V by 4 bases and J by 3 bases, and 13 bases separated the two germline ends. Germline CDR1 PRHDT, CDR2 FYEKMQ (reference sequence). This CDR3 is 14 amino acids long. The chain's CDR3 is CASSSSNTYYEQYF. The CDR3 region has the DNA TGTGCCAGCAGCTCCTCAAATACCTACTACGAGCAGTACTTC.